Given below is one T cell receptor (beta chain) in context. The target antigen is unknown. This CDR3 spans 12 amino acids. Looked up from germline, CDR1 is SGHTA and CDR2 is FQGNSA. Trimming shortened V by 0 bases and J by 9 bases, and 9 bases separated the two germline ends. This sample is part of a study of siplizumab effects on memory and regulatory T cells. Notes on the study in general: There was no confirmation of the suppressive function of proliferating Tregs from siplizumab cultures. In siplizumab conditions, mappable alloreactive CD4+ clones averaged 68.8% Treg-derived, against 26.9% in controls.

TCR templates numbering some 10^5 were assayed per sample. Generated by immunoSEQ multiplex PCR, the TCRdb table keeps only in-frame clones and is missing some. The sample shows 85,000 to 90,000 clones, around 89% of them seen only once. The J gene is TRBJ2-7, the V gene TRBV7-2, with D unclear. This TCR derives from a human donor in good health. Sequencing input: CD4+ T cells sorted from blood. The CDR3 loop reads CASSLAPLVQYF. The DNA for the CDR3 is TGTGCCAGCAGCTTAGCGCCGTTAGTGCAGTACTTC.